This record concerns one T cell receptor (beta chain) sequence. Its cognate antigen is unknown. To make TCR beta libraries, researchers used iRepertoire HTBI primers and Arm-PCR of CDR3 regions. One entry per CDR3 protein, called by TCRdb with MiXCR from the multiplex PCR reads. The table includes hundreds of thousands of distinct CDR3 sequences, 15% to 20% detected once. Noted time point: newly diagnosed GD, antithyroid drugs for less than 3 months. From RNA extracted from PBMCs, the TCR library was made. This CDR3 has 14 residues. Germline V gene sequence: CDR1 KGHSH, CDR2 LQKENI. Trimming at V came to 3 bases and at J to 7 bases, leaving 7 bases not matched to a gene. These data belong to a study of regulatory T cells in long-lasting Graves disease. Points from the study as a whole: Favoring TRBV28, TRBJ1-2 and TRBJ2-5 was a feature seen in persistent disease. Researchers examined only peripheral blood and not thyroid tissue. Persistent patients had more shared public clonotypes (around 2,800) than new patients (approximately 920).

This sample also belongs to another study, concerning T cells in Graves' hyperthyroidism and ophthalmopathy. In that study: Every diagnosis used clinical symptoms, serum thyroxine and TRAb, thyroid ultrasound and orbital computed tomography.

Sequenced here: peripheral blood mononuclear cells (PBMCs), sampled at new diagnosis, from a patient treated with antithyroid drugs. The rearrangement uses TRBV18 and TRBJ2-7; 9 bases line up with TRBD1. The receptor comes from a man aged 35-49 years with Graves disease. CDR3 sequence reads: CASSPTGGEGEQYF. The DNA of the CDR3 is TGTGCCAGCTCACCGACAGGGGGGGAAGGGGAGCAGTACTTC.